The clone carrying this T cell receptor (beta chain) occurred many times. Its antigen is unknown. The sample belongs to a study of T-cell memory formation after mild COVID-19. At the level of the study: There were largely donor-specific TCR clusters. Findings of the study overall: Mostly located in CM and EM were contracting CD4+ clones, with contracting CD8+ clones located in EMRA. Whether day 37 second-wave clones are SARS-CoV-2-specific was not confirmed.

A 5'RACE reaction primed in the constant segment made cDNA libraries of TCR alpha and TCR beta, and these carried sample barcodes and UMIs. TCRdb reprocessed the 5' RACE reads via MiXCR and lists one record per CDR3 protein. The table records a few hundred thousand distinct CDR3 sequences, 15% to 20% of them present only once. J lost 2 bases, V lost 4 bases, and 1 base had no gene match. Germline V gives CDR1 MGHRA, CDR2 YSYEKL. There are 15 residues in the CDR3. Material for sequencing was PBMCs or a T cell subset sorted from them (not recorded which). The sequence came from a man aged 18 to 30 who had mild COVID-19 (a few samples of this study predate the infection). Cell type and time point are not known. The chain is built from TRBV4-1 and TRBJ2-3, with 12 bases fitting TRBD2. CDR3 sequence: CASSRTSGDTDTQYF. The DNA for the CDR3 is TGCGCCAGCAGCCGGACTAGCGGGGACACAGATACGCAGTATTTT.